This T cell receptor beta chain was retrieved from a study of blood T cell repertoires in COVID-19. Study details: Samples representing acute and convalescent COVID-19 were sourced from the United States, Italy and Spain. The cDNA or gDNA used as material had been derived from T cells, B-cell-depleted T cells, or PBMCs.

Per the original methods: Cell counts per sample came from amplifying reference gene primers. Data came from immunoSEQ multiplex PCR; TCRdb stores just in-frame clones and leaves some out. Clone size and the V and J calls come from that table; the DNA yielded D and trimming. The sample carries about 180,000 clones, 70% to 90% recorded once. The V end lost 2 bases, the J end lost 5 bases, and 18 bases lay between the germline ends. In germline, CDR1 is SGHVS, CDR2 FQNEAQ. The CDR3 is 17 amino acids. V and J are TRBV7-8 and TRBJ2-2, with D maybe TRBD1 (6 bases). This TCR derives from a man between 65 and 85 years old with active or convalescent COVID-19. What was sequenced was peripheral blood. CDR3 region: CASSLQPGQDFTGELFF. The DNA for the CDR3 is TGTGCCAGCAGCTTACAGCCGGGACAAGACTTTACCGGGGAGCTGTTTTTT.